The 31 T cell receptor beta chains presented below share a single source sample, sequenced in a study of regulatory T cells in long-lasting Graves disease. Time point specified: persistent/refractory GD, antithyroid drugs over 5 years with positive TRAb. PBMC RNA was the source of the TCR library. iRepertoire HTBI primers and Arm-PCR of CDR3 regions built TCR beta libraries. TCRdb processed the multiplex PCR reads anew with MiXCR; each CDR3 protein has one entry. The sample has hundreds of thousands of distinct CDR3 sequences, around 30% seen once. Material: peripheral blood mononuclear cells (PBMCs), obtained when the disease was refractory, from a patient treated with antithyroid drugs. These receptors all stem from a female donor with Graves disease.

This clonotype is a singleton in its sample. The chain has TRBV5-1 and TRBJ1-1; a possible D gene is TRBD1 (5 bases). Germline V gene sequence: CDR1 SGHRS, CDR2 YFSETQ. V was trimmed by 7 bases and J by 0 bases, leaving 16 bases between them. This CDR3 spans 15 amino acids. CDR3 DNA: TGCGCCAGCCAGAGATTGAGGGGCGTGAACACTGAAGCTTTCTTT. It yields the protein CASQRLRGVNTEAFF.

The CDR3 region is CASSLVIHEQYF. CDR3 in DNA: TGTGCCAGCAGTTTAGTCATCCACGAGCAGTACTTC. V is TRBV12-3 or TRBV12-4 and J is TRBJ2-7, with no clear D. Trimming removed 1 base from V and 5 bases from J, with 6 bases in between. This CDR3 region has 12 residues.

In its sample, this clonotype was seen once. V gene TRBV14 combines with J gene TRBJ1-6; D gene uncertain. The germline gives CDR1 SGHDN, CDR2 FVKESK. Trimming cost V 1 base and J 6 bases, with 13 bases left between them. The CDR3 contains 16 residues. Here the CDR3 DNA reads TGTGCCAGCAGCCAAGCCACTACAGTTCCTAATTCACCCCTCCACTTT. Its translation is CASSQATTVPNSPLHF.

The CDR3 sequence is CAWSVSGGIQETQYF. In DNA, the CDR3 is TGTGCCTGGAGTGTATCGGGCGGGATCCAAGAGACCCAGTACTTC. This rearrangement joins TRBV30 to TRBJ2-5; possibly TRBD2 for D (6 bases). V lost 0 bases and J 1 base, leaving 12 bases between the germline ends. The germline V gene has CDR1 GTSNPN and CDR2 SVGIG (reference sequence). This CDR3 is built from 15 residues.

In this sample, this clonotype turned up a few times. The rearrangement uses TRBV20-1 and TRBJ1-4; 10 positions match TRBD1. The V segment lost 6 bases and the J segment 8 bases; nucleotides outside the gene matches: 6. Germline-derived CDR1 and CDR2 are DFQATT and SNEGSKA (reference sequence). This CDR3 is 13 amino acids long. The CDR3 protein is CSAAGQGKEKLFF. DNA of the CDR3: TGCAGTGCCGCGGGACAGGGGAAAGAAAAACTGTTTTTT.

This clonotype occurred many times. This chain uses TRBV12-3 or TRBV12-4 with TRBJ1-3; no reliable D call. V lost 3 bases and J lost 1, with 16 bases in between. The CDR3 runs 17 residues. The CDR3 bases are TGTGCCAGCAGTTTTGGTGGCTCCGGGATTTCTGGAAACACCATATATTTT. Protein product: CASSFGGSGISGNTIYF.

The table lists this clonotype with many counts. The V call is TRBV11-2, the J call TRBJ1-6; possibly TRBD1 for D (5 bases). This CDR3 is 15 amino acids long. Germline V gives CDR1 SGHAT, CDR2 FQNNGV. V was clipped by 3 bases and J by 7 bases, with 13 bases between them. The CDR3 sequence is CASSFILQGNSPLHF. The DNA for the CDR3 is TGTGCCAGCAGCTTTATCCTGCAGGGAAATTCACCCCTCCACTTT.

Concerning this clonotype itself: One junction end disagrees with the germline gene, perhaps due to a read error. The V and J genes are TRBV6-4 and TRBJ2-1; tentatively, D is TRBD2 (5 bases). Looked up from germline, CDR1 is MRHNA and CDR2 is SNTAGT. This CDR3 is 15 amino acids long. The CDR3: CASREKTTGNNEQFF. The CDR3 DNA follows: TGTGCCAGCCGTGAGAAGACGACGGGGAACAATGAGCAGTTCTTC.

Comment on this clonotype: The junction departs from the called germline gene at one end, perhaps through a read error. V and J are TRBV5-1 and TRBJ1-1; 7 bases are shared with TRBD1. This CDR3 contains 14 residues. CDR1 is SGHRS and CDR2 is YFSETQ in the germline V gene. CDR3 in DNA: TGCGCCAGCAGCCTACGGGACAGTTACGATGAAGCTCTCTTT. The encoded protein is CASSLRDSYDEALF.

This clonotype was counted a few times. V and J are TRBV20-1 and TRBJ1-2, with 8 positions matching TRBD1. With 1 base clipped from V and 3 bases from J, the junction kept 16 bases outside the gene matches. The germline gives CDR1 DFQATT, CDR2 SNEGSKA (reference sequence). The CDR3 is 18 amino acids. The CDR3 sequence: CSARVHRRAGGVDYGYTF. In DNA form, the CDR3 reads TGCAGTGCTAGAGTACATCGGAGGGCAGGGGGCGTTGACTATGGCTACACCTTC.

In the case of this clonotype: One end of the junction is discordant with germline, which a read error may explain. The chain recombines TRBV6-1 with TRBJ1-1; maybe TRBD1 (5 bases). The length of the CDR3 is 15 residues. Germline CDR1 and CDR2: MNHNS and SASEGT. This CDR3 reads CASSEEGAWNTEAFF. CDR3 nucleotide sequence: TGTGCCAGCAGCGAAGAAGGGGCCTGGAACACTGAAGCTTTCTTT.

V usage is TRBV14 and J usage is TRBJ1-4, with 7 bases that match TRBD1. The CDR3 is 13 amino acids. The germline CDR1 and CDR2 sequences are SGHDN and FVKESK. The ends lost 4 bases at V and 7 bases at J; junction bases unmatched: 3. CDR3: CASSLYRGEKLFF. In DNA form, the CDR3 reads TGTGCCAGCAGCCTGTACAGGGGTGAAAAACTGTTTTTT.

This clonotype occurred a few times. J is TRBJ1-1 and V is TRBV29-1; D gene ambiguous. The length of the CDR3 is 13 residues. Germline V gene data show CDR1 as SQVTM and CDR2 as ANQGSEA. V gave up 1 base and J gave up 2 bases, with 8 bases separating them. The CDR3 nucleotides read TGCAGCGTTGAAGGAAGTGGAAACACTGAAGCTTTCTTT. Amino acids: CSVEGSGNTEAFF.

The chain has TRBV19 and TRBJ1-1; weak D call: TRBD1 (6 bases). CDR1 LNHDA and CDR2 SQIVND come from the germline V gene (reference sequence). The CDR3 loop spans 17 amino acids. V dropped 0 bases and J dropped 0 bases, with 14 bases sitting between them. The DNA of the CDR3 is TGTGCCAGTAGTATAGATAGGGGGGGCATCCTGAACACTGAAGCTTTCTTT. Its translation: CASSIDRGGILNTEAFF.

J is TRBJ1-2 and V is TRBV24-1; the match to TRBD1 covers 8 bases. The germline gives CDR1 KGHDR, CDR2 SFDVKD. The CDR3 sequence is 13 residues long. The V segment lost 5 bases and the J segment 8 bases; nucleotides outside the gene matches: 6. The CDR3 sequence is CATSVGQGGGYTF. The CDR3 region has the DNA TGTGCCACCAGTGTCGGACAGGGAGGAGGCTACACCTTC.

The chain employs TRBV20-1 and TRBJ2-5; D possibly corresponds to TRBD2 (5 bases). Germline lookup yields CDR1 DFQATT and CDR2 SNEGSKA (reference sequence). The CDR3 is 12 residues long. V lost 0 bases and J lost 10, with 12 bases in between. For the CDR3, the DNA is TGCAGTGCTAGAGATCTCGGGATGGTCCAGTACTTC. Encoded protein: CSARDLGMVQYF.

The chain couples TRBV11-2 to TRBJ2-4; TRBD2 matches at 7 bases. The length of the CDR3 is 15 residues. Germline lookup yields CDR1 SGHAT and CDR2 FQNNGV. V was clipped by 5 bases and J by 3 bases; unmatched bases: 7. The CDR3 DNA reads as TGTGCCAGCAGCCCCCTCAGGGAGGGCAAAAACATTCAGTACTTC. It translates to CASSPLREGKNIQYF.

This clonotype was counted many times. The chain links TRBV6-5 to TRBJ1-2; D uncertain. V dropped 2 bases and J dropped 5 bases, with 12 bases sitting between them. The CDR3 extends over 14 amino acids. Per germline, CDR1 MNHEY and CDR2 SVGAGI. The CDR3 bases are TGTGCCAGCAGTTACGTCGGGGTATGGTATGGCTACACCTTC. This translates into CASSYVGVWYGYTF.

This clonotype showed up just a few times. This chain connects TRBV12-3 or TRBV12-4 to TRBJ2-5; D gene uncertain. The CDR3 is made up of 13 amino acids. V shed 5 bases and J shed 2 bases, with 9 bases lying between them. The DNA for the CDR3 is TGTGCCAGCAGTAACCCTACACAAGAGACCCAGTACTTC. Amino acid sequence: CASSNPTQETQYF.

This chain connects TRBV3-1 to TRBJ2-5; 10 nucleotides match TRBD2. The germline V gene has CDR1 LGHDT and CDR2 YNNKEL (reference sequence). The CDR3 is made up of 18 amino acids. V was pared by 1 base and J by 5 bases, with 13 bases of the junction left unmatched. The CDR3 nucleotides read TGTGCCAGCAGCCAAGGAGAAGGGAGCGGGAGGGCCCTCGAGACCCAGTACTTC. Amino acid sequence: CASSQGEGSGRALETQYF.

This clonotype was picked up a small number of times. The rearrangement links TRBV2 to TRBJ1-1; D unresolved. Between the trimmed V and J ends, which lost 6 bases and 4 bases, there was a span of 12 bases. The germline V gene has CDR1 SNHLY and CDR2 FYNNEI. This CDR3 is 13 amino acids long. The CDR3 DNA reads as TGTGCCAGCAGCTCAGTTCTGACCACTGAAGCTTTCTTT. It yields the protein CASSSVLTTEAFF. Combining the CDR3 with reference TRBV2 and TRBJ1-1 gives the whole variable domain EPEVTQTPSHQVTQMGQEVILRCVPISNHLYFYWYRQILGQKVEFLVSFYNNEISEKSEIFDDQFSVERPDGSNFTLKIRSTKLEDSAMYFCASSSVLTTEAFFGQGTRLTVV.

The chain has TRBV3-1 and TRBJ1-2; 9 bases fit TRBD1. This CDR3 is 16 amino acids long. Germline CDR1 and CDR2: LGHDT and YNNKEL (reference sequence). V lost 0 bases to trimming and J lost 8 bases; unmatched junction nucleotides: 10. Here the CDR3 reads CASSQDPPGQGLGYTF. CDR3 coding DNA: TGTGCCAGCAGCCAAGATCCCCCGGGACAGGGCCTCGGCTACACCTTC.

CDR3 sequence reads: CACRPPGYEQYF. The CDR3 DNA reads TGTGCCTGCCGCCCCCCAGGCTACGAGCAGTACTTC. The V call is TRBV30, the J call TRBJ2-7; D is undetermined. Deletions cut 6 bases from V and 3 bases from J, with 12 bases between. Germline V gene sequence: CDR1 GTSNPN, CDR2 SVGIG (reference sequence). This CDR3 region has 12 residues. The full variable domain, its missing parts supplied by reference TRBV30 and TRBJ2-7, is SQTIHQWPATLVQPVGSPLSLECTVEGTSNPNLYWYRQAAGRGLQLLFYSVGIGQISSEVPQNLSASRPQDRQFILSSKKLLLSDSGFYLCACRPPGYEQYFGPGTRLTVT.

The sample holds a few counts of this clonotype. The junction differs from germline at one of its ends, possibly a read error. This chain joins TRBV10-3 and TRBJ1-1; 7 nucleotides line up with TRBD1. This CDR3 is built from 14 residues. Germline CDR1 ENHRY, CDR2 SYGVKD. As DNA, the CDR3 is TGTGCCATCAGTGAGTCGAGGGGGCAGGCAGTCCCCAACTTT. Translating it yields CAISESRGQAVPNF.

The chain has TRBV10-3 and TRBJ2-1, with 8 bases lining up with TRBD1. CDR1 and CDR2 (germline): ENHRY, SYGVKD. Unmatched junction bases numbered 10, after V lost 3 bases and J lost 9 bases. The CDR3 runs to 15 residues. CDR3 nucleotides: TGTGCCATCAGTGAACGGGACAGGCGACTCTTTGAGCAGTTCTTC. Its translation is CAISERDRRLFEQFF.

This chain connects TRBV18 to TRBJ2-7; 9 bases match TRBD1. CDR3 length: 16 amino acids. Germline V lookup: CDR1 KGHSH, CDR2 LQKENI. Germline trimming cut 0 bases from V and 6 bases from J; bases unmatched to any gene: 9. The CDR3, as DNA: TGTGCCAGCTCACCACCGGGACAGGGCACTCCGGGCGAGCAGTACTTC. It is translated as CASSPPGQGTPGEQYF.

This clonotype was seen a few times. CDR3 in DNA: TGTGCCAGCTTGGGACAGGAGAACTTCTACGAGCAGTACTTC. Amino acid sequence: CASLGQENFYEQYF. The chain links TRBV6-1 to TRBJ2-7; 8 bases map to TRBD1. With 8 bases clipped from V and 3 bases from J, the junction kept 9 bases outside the gene matches. Per the germline V gene, CDR1 is MNHNS and CDR2 is SASEGT. The CDR3 has 14 residues.

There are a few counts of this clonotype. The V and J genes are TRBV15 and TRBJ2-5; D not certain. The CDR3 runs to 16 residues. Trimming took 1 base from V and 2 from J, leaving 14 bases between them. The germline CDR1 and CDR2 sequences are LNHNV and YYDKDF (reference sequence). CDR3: CATSRVFISLQETQYF. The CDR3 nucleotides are TGTGCCACCAGCAGAGTATTTATTTCCCTACAAGAGACCCAGTACTTC.

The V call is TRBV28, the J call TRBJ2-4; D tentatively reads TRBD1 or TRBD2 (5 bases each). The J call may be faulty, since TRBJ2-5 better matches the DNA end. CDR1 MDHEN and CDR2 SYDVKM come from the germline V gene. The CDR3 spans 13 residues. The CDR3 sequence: CASSNGPGGTQYF. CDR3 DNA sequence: TGTGCCAGCAGTAACGGACCTGGGGGGACCCAGTACTTC.

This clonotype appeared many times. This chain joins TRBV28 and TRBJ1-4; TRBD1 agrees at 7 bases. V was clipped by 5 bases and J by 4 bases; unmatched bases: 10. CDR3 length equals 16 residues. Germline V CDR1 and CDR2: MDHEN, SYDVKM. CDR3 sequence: CASSPTPGTVNEKLFF. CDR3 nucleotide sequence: TGTGCCAGCAGTCCCACACCCGGGACAGTTAATGAAAAACTGTTTTTT.

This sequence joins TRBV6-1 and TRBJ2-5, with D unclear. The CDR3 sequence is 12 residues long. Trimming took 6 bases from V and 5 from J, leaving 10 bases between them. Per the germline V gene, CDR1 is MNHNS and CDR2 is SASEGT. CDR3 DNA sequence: TGTGCCAGCAGGGAGTCGGTGGAGACCCAGTACTTC. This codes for CASRESVETQYF.